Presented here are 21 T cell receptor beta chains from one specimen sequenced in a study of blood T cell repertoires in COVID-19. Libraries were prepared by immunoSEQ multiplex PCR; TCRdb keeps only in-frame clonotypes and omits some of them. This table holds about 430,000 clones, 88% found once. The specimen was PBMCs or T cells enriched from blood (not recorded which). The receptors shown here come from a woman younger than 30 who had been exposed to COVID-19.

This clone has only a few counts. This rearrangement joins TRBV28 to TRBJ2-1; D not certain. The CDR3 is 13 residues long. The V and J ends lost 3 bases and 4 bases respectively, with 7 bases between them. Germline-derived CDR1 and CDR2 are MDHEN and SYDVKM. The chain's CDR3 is CASSFQRYNEQFF. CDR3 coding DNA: TGTGCCAGCAGTTTCCAGAGGTACAATGAGCAGTTCTTC.

CDR3 sequence (DNA): TGTGCCACCAGTGATTTGAAGGAGAACTATGGCTACACCTTC. It is translated as CATSDLKENYGYTF. This chain links TRBV24-1 with TRBJ1-2; D remains ambiguous. This CDR3 comprises 14 residues. V was trimmed by 0 bases and J by 2 bases, leaving 6 bases between them. Germline loops: CDR1 KGHDR, CDR2 SFDVKD.

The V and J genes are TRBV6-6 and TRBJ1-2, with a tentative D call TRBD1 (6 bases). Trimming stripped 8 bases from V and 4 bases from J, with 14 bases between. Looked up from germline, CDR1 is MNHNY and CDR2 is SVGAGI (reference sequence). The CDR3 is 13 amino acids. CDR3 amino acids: CASWRGTFYGYTF. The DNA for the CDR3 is TGTGCCAGCTGGCGGGGGACATTCTATGGCTACACCTTC.

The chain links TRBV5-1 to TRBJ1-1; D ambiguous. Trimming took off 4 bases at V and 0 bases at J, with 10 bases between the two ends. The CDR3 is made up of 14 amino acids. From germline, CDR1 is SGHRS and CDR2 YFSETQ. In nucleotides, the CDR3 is TGCGCCAGCAGCCGAGAGGTAGTGAACACTGAAGCTTTCTTT. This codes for CASSREVVNTEAFF.

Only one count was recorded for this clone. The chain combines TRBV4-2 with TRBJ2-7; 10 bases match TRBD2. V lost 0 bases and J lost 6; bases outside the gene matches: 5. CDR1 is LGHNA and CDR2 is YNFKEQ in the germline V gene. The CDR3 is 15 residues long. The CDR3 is CASSQEAGGLFEQYF. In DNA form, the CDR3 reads TGTGCCAGCAGCCAAGAAGCGGGGGGGCTTTTCGAGCAGTACTTC.

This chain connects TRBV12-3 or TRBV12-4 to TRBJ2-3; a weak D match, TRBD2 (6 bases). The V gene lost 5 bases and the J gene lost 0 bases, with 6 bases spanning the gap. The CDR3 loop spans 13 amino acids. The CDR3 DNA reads TGTGCCAGCAGTAGCGGGAGCACAGATACGCAGTATTTT. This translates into CASSSGSTDTQYF.

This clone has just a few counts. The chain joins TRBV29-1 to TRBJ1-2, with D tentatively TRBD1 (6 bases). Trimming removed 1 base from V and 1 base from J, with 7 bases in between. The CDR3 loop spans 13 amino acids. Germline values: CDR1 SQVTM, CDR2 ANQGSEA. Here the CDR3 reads CSVEGGLNYGYTF. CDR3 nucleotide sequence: TGCAGCGTTGAAGGGGGGCTTAACTATGGCTACACCTTC.

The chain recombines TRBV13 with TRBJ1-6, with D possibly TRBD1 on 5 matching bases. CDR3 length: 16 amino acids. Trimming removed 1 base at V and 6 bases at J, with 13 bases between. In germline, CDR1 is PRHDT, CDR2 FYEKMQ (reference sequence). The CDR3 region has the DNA TGTGCCAGCAGCTTAGCCGGCGAAGGGGCTAATTCACCCCTCCACTTT. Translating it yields CASSLAGEGANSPLHF.

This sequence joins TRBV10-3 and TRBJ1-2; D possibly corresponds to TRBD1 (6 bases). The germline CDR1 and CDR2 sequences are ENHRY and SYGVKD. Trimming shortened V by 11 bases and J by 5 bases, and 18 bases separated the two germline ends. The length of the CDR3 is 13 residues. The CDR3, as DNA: TGTGCCCATCAGGGAGGGGGTCAATATGGCTACACCTTC. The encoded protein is CAHQGGGQYGYTF.

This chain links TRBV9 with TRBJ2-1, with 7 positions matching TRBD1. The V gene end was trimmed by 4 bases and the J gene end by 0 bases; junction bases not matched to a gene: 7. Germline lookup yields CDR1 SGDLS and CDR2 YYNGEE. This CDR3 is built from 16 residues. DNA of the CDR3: TGTGCCAGCAGCATTACAGGGGCTGGCTCCTACAATGAGCAGTTCTTC. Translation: CASSITGAGSYNEQFF.

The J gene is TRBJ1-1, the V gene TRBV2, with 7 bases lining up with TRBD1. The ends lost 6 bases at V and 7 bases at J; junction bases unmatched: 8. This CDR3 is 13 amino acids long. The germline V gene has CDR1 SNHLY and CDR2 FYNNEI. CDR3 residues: CASSETGKNEAFF. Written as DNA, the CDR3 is TGTGCCAGCAGCGAGACAGGGAAAAATGAAGCTTTCTTT.

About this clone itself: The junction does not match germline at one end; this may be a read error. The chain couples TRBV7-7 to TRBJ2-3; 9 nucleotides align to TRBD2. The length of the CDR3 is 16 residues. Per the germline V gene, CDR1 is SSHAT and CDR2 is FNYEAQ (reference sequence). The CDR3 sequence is CASSLISGGSTDTQYF. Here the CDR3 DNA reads TGTGCTAGCAGCTTAATCAGCGGGGGGAGCACAGATACGCAGTATTTT.

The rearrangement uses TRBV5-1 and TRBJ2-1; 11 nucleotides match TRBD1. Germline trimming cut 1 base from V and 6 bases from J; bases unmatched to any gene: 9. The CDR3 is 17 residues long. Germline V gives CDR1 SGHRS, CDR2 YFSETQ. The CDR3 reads CASSLSGQGAPGNEQFF. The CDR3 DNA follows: TGCGCCAGCAGCTTGTCCGGACAGGGGGCGCCGGGCAATGAGCAGTTCTTC. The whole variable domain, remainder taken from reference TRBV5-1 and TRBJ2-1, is KAGVTQTPRYLIKTRGQQVTLSCSPISGHRSVSWYQQTPGQGLQFLFEYFSETQRNKGNFPGRFSGRQFSNSRSEMNVSTLELGDSALYLCASSLSGQGAPGNEQFFGPGTRLTVL.

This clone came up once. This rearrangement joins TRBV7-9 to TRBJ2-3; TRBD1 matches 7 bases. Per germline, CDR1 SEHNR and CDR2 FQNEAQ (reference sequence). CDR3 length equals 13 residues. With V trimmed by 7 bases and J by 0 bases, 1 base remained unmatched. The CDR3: CASKDRSTDTQYF. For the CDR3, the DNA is TGTGCCAGCAAGGACAGGAGCACAGATACGCAGTATTTT.

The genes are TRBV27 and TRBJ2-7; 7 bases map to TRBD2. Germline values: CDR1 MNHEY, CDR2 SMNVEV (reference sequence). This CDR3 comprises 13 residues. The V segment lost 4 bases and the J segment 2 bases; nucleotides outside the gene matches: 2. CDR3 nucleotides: TGTGCCAGCAGTTCTAGCGGACCCTACGAGCAGTACTTC. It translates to CASSSSGPYEQYF.

The CDR3 protein is CASREGWSQPQHF. The CDR3, as DNA: TGTGCCAGCAGGGAGGGGTGGTCCCAGCCCCAGCATTTT. This chain connects TRBV6-5 to TRBJ1-5, with D possibly TRBD1 on 5 matching bases. Trimming cost V 6 bases and J 7 bases, with 13 bases left between them. The CDR3 has 13 amino acids. Germline loops: CDR1 MNHEY, CDR2 SVGAGI.

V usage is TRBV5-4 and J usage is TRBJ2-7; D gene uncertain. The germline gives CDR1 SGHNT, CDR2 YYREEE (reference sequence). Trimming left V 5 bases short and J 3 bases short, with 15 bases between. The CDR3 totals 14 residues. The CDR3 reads CASRRDMGLYEQYF. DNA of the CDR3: TGTGCCAGCAGAAGAGACATGGGTCTCTACGAGCAGTACTTC.

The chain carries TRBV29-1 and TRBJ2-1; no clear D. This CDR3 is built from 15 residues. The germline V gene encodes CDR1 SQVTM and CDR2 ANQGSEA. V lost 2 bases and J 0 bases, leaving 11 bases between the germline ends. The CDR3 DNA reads TGCAGCGTTGAATTACGGCGGAGCTCCTACAATGAGCAGTTCTTC. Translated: CSVELRRSSYNEQFF.

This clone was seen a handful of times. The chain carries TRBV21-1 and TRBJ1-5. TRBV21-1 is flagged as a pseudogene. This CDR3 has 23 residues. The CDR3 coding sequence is TGTGCCAGCAGCAAAGGCCTACGACATCTGGAGGGGAGTGGGACCGCGATAAATCAGCCCCAGCATTTT. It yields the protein CASSKGLRHLEGSGTAINQPQHF.

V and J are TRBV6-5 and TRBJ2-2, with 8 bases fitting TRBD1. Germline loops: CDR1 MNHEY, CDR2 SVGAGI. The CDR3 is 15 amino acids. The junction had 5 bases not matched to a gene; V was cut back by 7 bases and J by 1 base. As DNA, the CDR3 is TGTGCCAGCATCTACACAGGGGGGAACACCGGGGAGCTGTTTTTT. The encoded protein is CASIYTGGNTGELFF.

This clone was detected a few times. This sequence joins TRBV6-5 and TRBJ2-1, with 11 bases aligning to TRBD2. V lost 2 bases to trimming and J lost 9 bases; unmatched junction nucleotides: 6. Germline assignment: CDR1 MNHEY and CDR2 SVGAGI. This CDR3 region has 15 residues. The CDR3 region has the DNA TGTGCCAGCAGTTACGGGACTAGCGGTTTGAGTGAGCAGTTCTTC. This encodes CASSYGTSGLSEQFF.